Listed here is a single TCR beta chain. Its cognate antigen is unknown. This sample is drawn from a study of B cell selection in AIRE deficiency. Regulatory T cells were sorted as CD4+CD25hiCD127low/negative. Using immunoSEQ multiplex PCR, the repertoire was profiled, and TCRdb retains in-frame clones only, with some absent. This table has 12,000 to 15,000 clones, 93% appearing once. CDR1 and CDR2 (germline): SGHTA, FQGNSA. This CDR3 has 14 residues. V gave up 1 base and J gave up 3 bases, with 7 bases separating them. The study, taken as a whole, reports: Shared Treg sequences had shorter CDR3s, biased toward rearrangements with few non-templated insertions. Only about 9% of roughly 3,700 shared Treg sequences were patient-specific; about 33% healthy-specific. Roughly 31% of healthy-shared Treg TCRbeta sequences appeared in patient Tconv cells. TCRbeta-only data showed 36.6% of shared healthy Treg sequences in healthy Tconv.

The specimen sequenced was Tregs sorted from PBMCs. The chain has TRBV7-2 and TRBJ1-3; D unclear. The origin of this receptor is a human donor with AIRE deficiency. Here the CDR3 DNA reads TGTGCCAGCAGCTTAGACACAATTGGAAACACCATATATTTT. It codes for CASSLDTIGNTIYF.